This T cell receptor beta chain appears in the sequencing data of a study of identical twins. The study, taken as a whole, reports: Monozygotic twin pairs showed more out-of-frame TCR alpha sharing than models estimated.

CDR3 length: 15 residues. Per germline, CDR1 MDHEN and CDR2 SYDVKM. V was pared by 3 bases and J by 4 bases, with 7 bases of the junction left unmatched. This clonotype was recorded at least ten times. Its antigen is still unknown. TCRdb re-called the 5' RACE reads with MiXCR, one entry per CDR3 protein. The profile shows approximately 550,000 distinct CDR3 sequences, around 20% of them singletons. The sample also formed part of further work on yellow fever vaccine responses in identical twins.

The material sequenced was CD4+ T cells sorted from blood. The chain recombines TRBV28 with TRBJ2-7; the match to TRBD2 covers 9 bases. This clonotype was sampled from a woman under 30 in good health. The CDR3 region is CASSFKAGGRYEQYF. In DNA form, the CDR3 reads TGTGCCAGCAGTTTTAAGGCGGGAGGGAGGTACGAGCAGTACTTC.